This TCR beta chain comes out of a study of T-cell memory formation after mild COVID-19. About the study: Most TCR clusters belonged to a single donor. Study-wide results and limits: The study found contracting CD4+ clones mainly in CM and EM and contracting CD8+ clones in EMRA. Pre-infection memory showed some responding clones, and this suggested that cross-reactive memory joined. Later expanders leaned CD4+, whereas clones that contracted between day 15 and 85 were balanced CD4/CD8.

This clonotype was seen only a few times. What it recognizes is unknown. TCRdb redid the calling of the 5' RACE reads with MiXCR, one entry per CDR3 protein. The repertoire holds about 150,000 distinct CDR3 sequences, with approximately 6% as singletons. This CDR3 comprises 11 residues. Between the trimmed V and J ends, which lost 7 bases and 9 bases, there was a span of 12 bases. This rearrangement joins TRBV12-3 or TRBV12-4 to TRBJ1-1, with D unclear. This clonotype was sampled from an adult woman who had mild COVID-19 (a few samples of this study predate the infection). Cell type and time point are not known. Sequencing was done on a sample of PBMCs or a T cell subset sorted from them (not recorded which). CDR3 loop: CASTRAEKAFF. The CDR3 nucleotides are TGTGCCAGCACTAGGGCAGAGAAAGCTTTCTTT.